This TCR beta chain is drawn from a study of T-cell reconstitution after alpha-beta-depleted transplantation in children. General observations from the study: Surviving recipient T cells and intrathymic progenitors accounted for some patients' high TCRbeta diversity at day 60. Two months or so post-transplant, alpha-beta T cells reportedly derived from several hundred expanded graft clones. T-cell counts and diversity were attributed mostly to newly produced T cells one year after transplant.

This clonotype was recorded at least ten times. The target antigen is unknown. Library preparation (for TCRbeta) was performed with unique molecular identifiers. TCRdb recomputed calls from the PCR reads with MiXCR, one row per CDR3 protein. In the table there are approximately 190,000 distinct CDR3 sequences, about 6% of which are singletons. The CDR3 runs to 15 residues. The germline gives CDR1 DFQATT, CDR2 SNEGSKA (reference sequence). The V gene end was trimmed by 6 bases and the J gene end by 1 base; junction bases not matched to a gene: 7. The rearrangement joins TRBV20-1 to TRBJ2-2; 8 bases match TRBD2. The source material was PBMCs, sampled before TCRalphabeta/CD19-depleted stem cell transplant. This receptor was taken from a girl less than two years old with combined immunodeficiency, due to receive a stem cell transplant. The CDR3 region has the DNA TGCAGTGCCGATAGCGGGGACCTGAACACCGGGGAGCTGTTTTTT. Its protein is CSADSGDLNTGELFF.